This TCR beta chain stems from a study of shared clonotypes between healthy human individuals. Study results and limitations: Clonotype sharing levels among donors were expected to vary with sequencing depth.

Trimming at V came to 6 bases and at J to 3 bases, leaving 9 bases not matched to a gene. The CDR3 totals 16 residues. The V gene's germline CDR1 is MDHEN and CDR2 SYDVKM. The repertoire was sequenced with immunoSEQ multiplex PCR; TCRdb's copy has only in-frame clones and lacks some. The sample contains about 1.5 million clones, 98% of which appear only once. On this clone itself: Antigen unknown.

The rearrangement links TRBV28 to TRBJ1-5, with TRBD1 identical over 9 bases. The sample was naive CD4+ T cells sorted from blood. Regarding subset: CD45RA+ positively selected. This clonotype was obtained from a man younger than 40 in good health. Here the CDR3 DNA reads TGTGCCAGCAGGAACGGATACAGGGGGCTCAATCAGCCCCAGCATTTT. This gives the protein CASRNGYRGLNQPQHF. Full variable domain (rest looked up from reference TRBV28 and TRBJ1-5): DVKVTQSSRYLVKRTGEKVFLECVQDMDHENMFWYRQDPGLGLRLIYFSYDVKMKEKGDIPEGYSVSREKKERFSLILESASTNQTSMYLCASRNGYRGLNQPQHFGDGTRLSIL.